This T cell receptor (beta chain) was captured in a study of cytomegalovirus exposure and HLA in healthy donors. PCR was performed using 60 Vbeta and 13 Jbeta primers. The method was immunoSEQ multiplex PCR; TCRdb's version includes in-frame clones alone and lacks a portion of them. The data show tens of thousands of clones, about two thirds seen once. This clone was detected only a few times. CDR1 and CDR2 (germline): MNHEY, SVGAGI. This CDR3 has 12 residues. Trimming pared 6 bases from V and 8 bases from J, leaving 8 bases between. This sequence originates from a woman between 45 and 65 years old in good health and CMV-seropositive. This chain joins TRBV6-5 and TRBJ1-6, with D possibly TRBD1 on 6 matching bases. The sequenced sample consisted of PBMCs. Here the CDR3 DNA reads TGTGCCAGCAGATGGGGGCATTCACCCCTCCACTTT. Translating it yields CASRWGHSPLHF.